Listed here is a single T cell receptor (beta chain). The antigen is undetermined. 5'RACE template switching with UMIs generated TCR beta cDNA. TCRdb reprocessed the 5' RACE reads, with one entry per CDR3 protein and no DNA. This sample's clone table lists roughly 180,000 distinct CDR3 sequences. Germline V gene lookup returns CDR1 MNHEY and CDR2 SMNVEV (reference sequence). CDR3 length: 14 residues. The entry originates in a study of T cells expressing NK-cell markers. Study summary: Sequencing of TCR beta repertoires drew on sorted CD3+CD56+NKG2C+, CD3+CD56+NKG2C- and CD3+CD56-NKG2C+ T cells. One of eight sequenced donors was HCMV-seronegative; the other seven were seropositive. Study-wide findings and caveats: About 1.0-7.0% of CD8+ T cells in about 6 donors belonged to dominant NKG2C+ clonotypes.

The chain recombines TRBV27 with TRBJ1-5; no DNA is available, so the TRBD1 call from TCRdb remains unchecked. The sequencing input was blood T cells: a sorted CD56 or NKG2C T cell subset, CD4+ or CD8+ T cells, or bulk PBMC T cells (not recorded which). The sequence was obtained from a man aged 18 to 69 in good health. CDR3 protein: CASRRQGQYQPQHF.